This TCR beta chain was sequenced during a study of T cell repertoires in cytomegalovirus infection. Turning to the study itself: From public TCR beta signatures came an indication of both CMV infection and matching HLA type.

To note about this clonotype: Its antigen is as yet unknown.

Each CDR3 protein gets one entry after TCRdb re-called the reads with MiXCR. Of about 220,000 distinct CDR3 sequences listed, 35% to 40% are singletons. Specimen: CD8+ T cells from cultured PBMCs, collected from culture after CMV antigen stimulation. This receptor was taken from a human donor in good health (CMV status not recorded). Some clones in this sample may be carry-over from other donors' samples.

The CDR3 DNA follows: TGTGCCAGCAGCTCCAGGGGGCGGTATTCCTACGAGCAGTACTTC. Its translation is CASSSRGRYSYEQYF. The V gene is TRBV7-8, the J gene TRBJ2-7; 8 positions match TRBD1. Germline-derived CDR1 and CDR2 are SGHVS and FQNEAQ. This CDR3 contains 15 residues. V was pared by 4 bases and J by 1 base, with 6 bases of the junction left unmatched.